The text below deals with one TCR beta chain. Its antigen is not yet known. Base qualities are not provided; no much larger clone lies one nucleotide away. Systemically healthy Caucasian individuals from Russia, roughly 40 in total and aged about 6 to 100 years, were included as donors. Around 10 milliliters of peripheral blood were collected from each donor into EDTA-treated Vacutainer tubes. PBMCs were isolated by Ficoll-Paque density-gradient centrifugation, with at least 6 million obtained per sample. Trizol reagent was used to extract total RNA from PBMCs, with at least 5.5 micrograms per sample. For every donor, flow cytometry on a PBMC aliquot measured the percentage of naive CD45RAhigh/CD27high T cells. Libraries were built with 5' RACE. The data were produced on an Illumina HiSeq 2500. The second PCR ran for about 6 to 11 cycles and used a J-beta primer mix along with a sample-barcoded 5' primer. A unique molecular identifier was introduced onto each TCR beta cDNA molecule by a template-switch 5' adaptor carrying 12 random nucleotides. Each sample yielded at least 2.5 million CDR3-containing paired-end reads. First-strand cDNA was synthesized from all RNA with the Mint cDNA synthesis kit, primed by a TRBC-specific oligonucleotide. Following uracil-DNA glycosylase treatment, a first 18-cycle PCR with universal primers M1SS and BC2_uni_R was performed on all cDNA. On the authors' methods: Normalization of each sample was performed by random selection of 1 million high-quality reads, each carrying a distinct molecular identifier. Reads sharing molecular identifiers were discarded rather than binned into consensus sequences. MiTCR, with a Q25 quality threshold and the strictest error-elimination algorithm, was used for CDR3 identification, clonotype clustering and error correction. A nonparametric unseen species model with Euler transformation was used to estimate a lower bound on total TCR beta diversity. TCRdb itself trimmed the public reads at Q25 with fastp, ran MiXCR and retained productive beta chains. Merged by CDR3 protein, the rows form single entries marked with the most common genes and DNA. The V and J calls and clone size come from TCRdb's table, not from the authors' own analysis. The sample table holds approximately 1.5 million distinct CDR3 sequences, of which less than 45% were seen once. The ten most abundant clones make up about 4% of the sample.

CDR1 LGHNA and CDR2 YSLEER are derived from the germline V gene. For this chain, trimming is 1 base at the V end and 0 bases at the J end, and the number of junction bases without a gene match is 7. The CDR3, cysteine through phenylalanine, is 17 amino acids long. Only the CDR3 DNA stays, 51 bases, in frame from base 1. This specimen belongs to a study of blood T cells in healthy people across ages (dated by TCRdb to between 2014 and 2016). Regarding the complete study: In model experiments, roughly one uniquely barcoded TCR beta cDNA molecule per two T cells was captured by template switching. The study measured age-related changes in TCR beta repertoire diversity using deep sequencing normalized with unique cDNA molecular identifiers. Donors were grouped into four age groups: young (average roughly 16 years), middle-aged (roughly 37), aged (around 66) and long-lived (approximately 78). To avoid experimental bias, donors of different ages were spread randomly across the sequencing lanes. The study analyzed two additional independent replicas of 1 million unique cDNA reads from the same blood draw for two donors, one aged 18 to 30 and one aged 80 or older.

Here is what the overall study found, with its caveats: Estimates of total diversity based on one million sequenced T cells were considered lower bounds and underestimates. Because the CMV infection status of the donors was unknown, age-related changes in expanded clonotypes may potentially have been confounded. A strong correlation was found between observed TCR beta diversity and the percentage of naive T cells measured by flow cytometry. Compared with the aged group, more naive CD4+ T cells, fewer expanded clones and increased TCR diversity were shown by the long-lived group, suggesting age selection. Observed TCR beta diversity per million T cells fell roughly linearly with age, and a significant reduction was already apparent by age around 39. Conclusive comparison of naive and antigen-experienced compartments was prevented by the profiling of bulk unsorted PBMCs.

Material: blood. In this chain, TRBV4-3 is recombined with TRBJ2-3, with TRBD1 identical over 7 junction bases. This clonotype was obtained from a young woman in good health. The sequenced DNA is TGCGCCAGCAGCCAAGGCTGGGACAGCGAAAGCACAGATACGCAGTATTTT. The resulting protein is CASSQGWDSESTDTQYF.